The 12 T cell receptor beta chains given below trace back to one sample, sequenced in a study of blood T cell repertoires in COVID-19. Profiled with immunoSEQ multiplex PCR; TCRdb holds only in-frame clones, not every one. The sample consists of about 140,000 clones, 80% of them appearing once. Sequencing used peripheral blood. Receptors originate from a man between 65 and 85 years old who had recovered from COVID-19.

The chain uses TRBV11-2 and TRBJ2-5; a possible D gene is TRBD1 (5 bases). Deletions cut 5 bases from V and 5 bases from J, with 15 bases between. Germline V lookup: CDR1 SGHAT, CDR2 FQNNGV. The CDR3 extends over 14 amino acids. Here the CDR3 DNA reads TGTGCCAGCAGCCTAAGCAGGGTTGGGGAGACCCAGTACTTC. Translation gives CASSLSRVGETQYF. The variable domain in full, completed from reference TRBV11-2 and TRBJ2-5, reads EAGVAQSPRYKIIEKRQSVAFWCNPISGHATLYWYQQILGQGPKLLIQFQNNGVVDDSQLPKDRFSAERLKGVDSTLKIQPAKLEDSAVYLCASSLSRVGETQYFGPGTRLLVL.

The chain recombines TRBV19 with TRBJ1-1; D not resolved. The CDR3 runs 14 residues. V gave up 5 bases and J gave up 4 bases, with 14 bases separating them. Germline V gene lookup returns CDR1 LNHDA and CDR2 SQIVND (reference sequence). The CDR3 here is CASSPRSVGTEAFF. CDR3 nucleotide sequence: TGTGCCAGTAGTCCCAGGTCGGTGGGCACTGAAGCTTTCTTT.

This rearrangement joins TRBV5-1 to TRBJ1-4; D might be TRBD1 (6 bases). V was clipped by 4 bases and J by 8 bases, with 18 bases between them. CDR1 SGHRS and CDR2 YFSETQ come from the germline V gene. CDR3 length equals 15 residues. CDR3 sequence (DNA): TGCGCCAGCAGCCCTTGGGGACAAAATCTAGAAAAACTGTTTTTT. It specifies CASSPWGQNLEKLFF.

The rearrangement links TRBV27 to TRBJ2-3; D is undetermined. V lost 3 bases and J 8 bases, leaving 21 bases between the germline ends. The CDR3 totals 16 residues. Germline CDR1 is MNHEY and CDR2 is SMNVEV (reference sequence). The CDR3 DNA reads as TGTGCCAGCAGTTTTTTTCCTGCGGCCCCTTTATCTACGCAGTATTTT. It is translated as CASSFFPAAPLSTQYF.

This clone was observed once. The chain carries TRBV5-1 and TRBJ1-6; possibly TRBD1 for D (6 bases). V was shortened by 4 bases and J by 5 bases, with 10 bases between the two germline ends. CDR3 length: 14 amino acids. Germline CDR1 and CDR2: SGHRS and YFSETQ. The CDR3 coding sequence is TGCGCCAGCAGCCCTGGGACACATAATTCACCCCTCCACTTT. Encoded protein: CASSPGTHNSPLHF.

J is TRBJ2-5 and V is TRBV7-6; possible D gene TRBD2, 5 bases. Trimming took off 3 bases at V and 8 bases at J, with 16 bases between the two ends. This CDR3 spans 14 amino acids. The germline V gene encodes CDR1 SGHVS and CDR2 FNYEAQ. The CDR3 sequence is CASSFRTDRTTQYF. CDR3 DNA: TGTGCCAGCAGCTTCCGGACGGACCGGACTACCCAGTACTTC.

The chain has TRBV4-1 and TRBJ1-4; tentative D call: TRBD1 (5 bases). CDR3 length: 15 residues. Trimming removed 4 bases from V and 5 bases from J, with 14 bases in between. Germline V gene lookup returns CDR1 MGHRA and CDR2 YSYEKL. Here the CDR3 DNA reads TGCGCCAGCAGCCTGGAAGGTCAGGGAAATGAAAAACTGTTTTTT. It is translated as CASSLEGQGNEKLFF.

This clone has a single count. This chain joins TRBV5-4 and TRBJ1-2; 10 nucleotides line up with TRBD1. The CDR3 covers 14 residues. The germline V gene encodes CDR1 SGHNT and CDR2 YYREEE (reference sequence). Losses at the gene ends were 3 bases for V and 4 bases for J; bases not matched to a gene: 3. In nucleotides, the CDR3 is TGTGCCAGCAGCTCAGACAGGGGGCCCTATGGCTACACCTTC. As protein: CASSSDRGPYGYTF.

The chain recombines TRBV5-1 with TRBJ2-1; tentative D call: TRBD2 (6 bases). CDR1 and CDR2 from the germline V gene are SGHRS and YFSETQ. The germline V and J ends were trimmed by 1 base and 9 bases, with 8 bases remaining between them. The CDR3 covers 12 residues. Written as DNA, the CDR3 is TGCGCCAGCAGCTTGCCCGGGGGTGAGCAGTTCTTC. The encoded protein is CASSLPGGEQFF.

This chain uses TRBV7-6 with TRBJ2-1, with 9 bases lining up with TRBD1. This CDR3 is built from 17 residues. V shed 2 bases and J 8 bases; nucleotides not matched to a gene: 13. Per the germline V gene, CDR1 is SGHVS and CDR2 is FNYEAQ. Written as DNA, the CDR3 is TGTGCCAGCAGCTTATTTTCCGCGGACAGGGGAAAATATGAGCAGTTCTTC. Its translation: CASSLFSADRGKYEQFF. The whole variable domain, filled in from reference TRBV7-6 and TRBJ2-1, reads GAGVSQSPRYKVTKRGQDVALRCDPISGHVSLYWYRQALGQGPEFLTYFNYEAQQDKSGLPNDRFSAERPEGSISTLTIQRTEQRDSAMYRCASSLFSADRGKYEQFFGPGTRLTVL.

The chain carries TRBV12-3 or TRBV12-4 and TRBJ2-5, with 7 bases aligning to TRBD2. With V trimmed by 6 bases and J by 5 bases, 6 bases remained unmatched. The length of the CDR3 is 13 residues. CDR3 DNA sequence: TGTGCCAGCAGCCTGACTAGCCGGGAGACCCAGTACTTC. This codes for CASSLTSRETQYF.

The V gene is TRBV18, the J gene TRBJ1-1, with D possibly matching TRBD1 (5 bases). V was trimmed by 5 bases and J by 7 bases, leaving 20 bases between them. CDR3 size: 15 residues. CDR1 KGHSH and CDR2 LQKENI come from the germline V gene. This chain's CDR3 is CASSSLEGTYGEAFF. In DNA form, the CDR3 reads TGTGCCAGCTCATCGTTAGAGGGGACTTACGGTGAAGCTTTCTTT.